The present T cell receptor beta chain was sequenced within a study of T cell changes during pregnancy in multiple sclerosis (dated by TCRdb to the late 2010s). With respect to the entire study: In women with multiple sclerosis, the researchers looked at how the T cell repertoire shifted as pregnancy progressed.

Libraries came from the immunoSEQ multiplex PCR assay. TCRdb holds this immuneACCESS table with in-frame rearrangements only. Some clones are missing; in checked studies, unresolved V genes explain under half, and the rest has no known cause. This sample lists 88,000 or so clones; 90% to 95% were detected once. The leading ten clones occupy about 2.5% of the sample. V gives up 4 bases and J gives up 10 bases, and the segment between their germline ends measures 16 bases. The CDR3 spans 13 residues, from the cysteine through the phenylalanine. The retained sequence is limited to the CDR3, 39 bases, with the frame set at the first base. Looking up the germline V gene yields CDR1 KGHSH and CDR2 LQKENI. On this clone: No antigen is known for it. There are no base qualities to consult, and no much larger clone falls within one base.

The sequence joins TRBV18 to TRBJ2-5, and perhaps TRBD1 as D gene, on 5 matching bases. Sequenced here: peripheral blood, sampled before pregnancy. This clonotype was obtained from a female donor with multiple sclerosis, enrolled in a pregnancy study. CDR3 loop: CASSLNPQRGQYF. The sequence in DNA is TGTGCCAGCTCACTAAACCCGCAAAGGGGCCAGTACTTC. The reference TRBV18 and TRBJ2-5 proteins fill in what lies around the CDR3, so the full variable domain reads NAGVMQNPRHLVRRRGQEARLRCSPMKGHSHVYWYRQLPEEGLKFMVYLQKENIIDESGMPKERFSAEFPKEGPSILRIQQVVRGDSAAYFCASSLNPQRGQYFGPGTRLLVL.